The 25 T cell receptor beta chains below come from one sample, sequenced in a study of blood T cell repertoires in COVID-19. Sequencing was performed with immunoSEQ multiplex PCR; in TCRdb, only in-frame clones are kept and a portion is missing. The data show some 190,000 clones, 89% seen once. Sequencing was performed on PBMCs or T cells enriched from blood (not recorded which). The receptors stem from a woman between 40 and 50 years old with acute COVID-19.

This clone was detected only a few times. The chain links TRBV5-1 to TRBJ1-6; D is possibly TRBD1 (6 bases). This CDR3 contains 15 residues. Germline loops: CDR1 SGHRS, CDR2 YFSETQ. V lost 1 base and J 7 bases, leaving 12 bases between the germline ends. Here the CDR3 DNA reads TGCGCCAGCAGCTTGAACAGGGCCTCCAATTCACCCCTCCACTTT. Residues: CASSLNRASNSPLHF.

CDR3 in amino acids: CASFPPGGPDDSLHF. CDR3 nucleotides: TGCGCCAGCTTTCCTCCGGGAGGCCCGGATGATTCCCTCCACTTT. This chain uses TRBV10-2 with TRBJ1-6; no clear D. Per the germline V gene, CDR1 is WSHSY and CDR2 is SAAADI. This CDR3 has 15 residues. Deletions cut 8 bases from V and 14 bases from J, with 25 bases between.

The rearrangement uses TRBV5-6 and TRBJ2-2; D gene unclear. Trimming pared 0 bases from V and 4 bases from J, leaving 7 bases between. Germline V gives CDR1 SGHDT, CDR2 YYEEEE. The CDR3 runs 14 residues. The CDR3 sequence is CASSLGQATGELFF. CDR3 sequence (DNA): TGTGCCAGCAGCTTGGGCCAGGCCACCGGGGAGCTGTTTTTT.

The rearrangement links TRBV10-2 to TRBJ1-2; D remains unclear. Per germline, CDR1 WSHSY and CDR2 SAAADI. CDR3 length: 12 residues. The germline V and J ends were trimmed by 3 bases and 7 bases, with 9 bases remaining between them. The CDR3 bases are TGCGCCAGCAGTGACCCTAGCGGTGGCTACACCTTC. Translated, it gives CASSDPSGGYTF.

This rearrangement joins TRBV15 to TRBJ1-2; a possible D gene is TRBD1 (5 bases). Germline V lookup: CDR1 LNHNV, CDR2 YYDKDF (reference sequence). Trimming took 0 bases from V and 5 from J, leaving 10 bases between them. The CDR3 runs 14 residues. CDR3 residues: CATSREGPPYGYTF. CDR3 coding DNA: TGTGCCACCAGCAGAGAGGGGCCTCCTTATGGCTACACCTTC. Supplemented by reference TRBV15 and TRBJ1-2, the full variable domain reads DAMVIQNPRYQVTQFGKPVTLSCSQTLNHNVMYWYQQKSSQAPKLLFHYYDKDFNNEADTPDNFQSRRPNTSFCFLDIRSPGLGDTAMYLCATSREGPPYGYTFGSGTRLTVV.

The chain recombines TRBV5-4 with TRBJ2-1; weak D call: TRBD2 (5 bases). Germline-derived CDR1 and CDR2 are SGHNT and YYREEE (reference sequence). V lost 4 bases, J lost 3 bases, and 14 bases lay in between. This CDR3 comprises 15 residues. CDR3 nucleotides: TGTGCCAGCAGCGCGGCGGGCGGTGGCTACAATGAGCAGTTCTTC. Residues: CASSAAGGGYNEQFF.

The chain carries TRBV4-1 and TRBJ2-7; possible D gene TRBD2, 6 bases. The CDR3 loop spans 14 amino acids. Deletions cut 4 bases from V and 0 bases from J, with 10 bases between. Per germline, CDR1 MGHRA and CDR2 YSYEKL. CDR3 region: CASSPGESSYEQYF. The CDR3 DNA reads TGCGCCAGCAGCCCGGGAGAGAGCTCCTACGAGCAGTACTTC.

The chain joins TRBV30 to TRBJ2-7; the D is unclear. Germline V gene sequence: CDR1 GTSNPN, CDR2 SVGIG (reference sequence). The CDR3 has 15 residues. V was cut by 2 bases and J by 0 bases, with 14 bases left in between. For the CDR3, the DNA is TGTGCCTGGAGTCCCCTCCGGAGATCCTCCTACGAGCAGTACTTC. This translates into CAWSPLRRSSYEQYF.

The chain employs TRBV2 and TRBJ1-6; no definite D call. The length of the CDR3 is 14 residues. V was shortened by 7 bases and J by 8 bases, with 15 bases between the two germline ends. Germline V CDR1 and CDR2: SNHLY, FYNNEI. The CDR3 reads CASILLIRDSPLHF. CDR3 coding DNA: TGTGCCAGCATTTTGCTGATTCGGGATTCACCCCTCCACTTT.

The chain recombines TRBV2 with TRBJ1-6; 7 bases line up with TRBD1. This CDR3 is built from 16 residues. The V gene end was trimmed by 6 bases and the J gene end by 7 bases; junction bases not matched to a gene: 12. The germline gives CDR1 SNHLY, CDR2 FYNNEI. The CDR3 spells CASSRTGDGLNSPLHF. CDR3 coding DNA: TGTGCCAGCAGCCGGACAGGTGATGGGCTAAATTCACCCCTCCACTTT.

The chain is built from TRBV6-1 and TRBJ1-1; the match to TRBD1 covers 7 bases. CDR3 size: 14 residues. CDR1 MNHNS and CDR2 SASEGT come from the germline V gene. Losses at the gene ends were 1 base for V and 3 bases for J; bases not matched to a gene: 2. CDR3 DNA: TGTGCCAGCAGTGAAGTCAGGGGGGACACTGAAGCTTTCTTT. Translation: CASSEVRGDTEAFF.

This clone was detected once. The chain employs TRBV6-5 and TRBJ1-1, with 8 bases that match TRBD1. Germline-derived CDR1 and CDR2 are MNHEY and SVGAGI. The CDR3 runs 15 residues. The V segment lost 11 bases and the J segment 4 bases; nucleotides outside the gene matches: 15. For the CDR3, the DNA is TGTGCCTCCATAGGGACAGGTTCTTATCCCACTGAAGCTTTCTTT. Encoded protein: CASIGTGSYPTEAFF.

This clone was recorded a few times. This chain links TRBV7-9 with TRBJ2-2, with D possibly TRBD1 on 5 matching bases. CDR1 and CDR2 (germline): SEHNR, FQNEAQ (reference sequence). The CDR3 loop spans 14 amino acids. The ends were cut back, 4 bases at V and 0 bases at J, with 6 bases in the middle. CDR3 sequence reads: CASSSDTNTGELFF. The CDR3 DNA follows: TGTGCCAGCAGCTCGGACACGAACACCGGGGAGCTGTTTTTT. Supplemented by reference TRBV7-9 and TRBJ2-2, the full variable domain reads DTGVSQNPRHKITKRGQNVTFRCDPISEHNRLYWYRQTLGQGPEFLTYFQNEAQLEKSRLLSDRFSAERPKGSFSTLEIQRTEQGDSAMYLCASSSDTNTGELFFGEGSRLTVL.

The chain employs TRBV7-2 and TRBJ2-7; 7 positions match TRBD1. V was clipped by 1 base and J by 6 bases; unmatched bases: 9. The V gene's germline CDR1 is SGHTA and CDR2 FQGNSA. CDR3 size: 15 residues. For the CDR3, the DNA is TGTGCCAGCAGCTTAGAGAGGGGGCGAGCGACCGAGCAGTACTTC. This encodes CASSLERGRATEQYF.

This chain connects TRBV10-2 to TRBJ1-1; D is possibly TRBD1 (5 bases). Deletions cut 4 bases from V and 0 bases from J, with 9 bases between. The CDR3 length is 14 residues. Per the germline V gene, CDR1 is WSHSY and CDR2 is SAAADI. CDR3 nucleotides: TGCGCCAGCAGTGGGGGCGGCCTGAACACTGAAGCTTTCTTT. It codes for CASSGGGLNTEAFF.

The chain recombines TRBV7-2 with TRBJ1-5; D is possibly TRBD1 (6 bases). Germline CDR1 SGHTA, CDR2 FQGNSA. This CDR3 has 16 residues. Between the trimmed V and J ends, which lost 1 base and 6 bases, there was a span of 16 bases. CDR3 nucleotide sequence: TGTGCCAGCAGCTTAGTTCCCAACAGGGTTGGTCAGCCCCAGCATTTT. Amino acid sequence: CASSLVPNRVGQPQHF.

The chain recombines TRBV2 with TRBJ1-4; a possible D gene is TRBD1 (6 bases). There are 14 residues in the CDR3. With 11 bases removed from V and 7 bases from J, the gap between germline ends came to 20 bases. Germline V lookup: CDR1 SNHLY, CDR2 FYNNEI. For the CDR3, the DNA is TGTGCCGCTAACGCCGGGGGGGCGGGTGAAAAACTGTTTTTT. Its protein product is CAANAGGAGEKLFF.

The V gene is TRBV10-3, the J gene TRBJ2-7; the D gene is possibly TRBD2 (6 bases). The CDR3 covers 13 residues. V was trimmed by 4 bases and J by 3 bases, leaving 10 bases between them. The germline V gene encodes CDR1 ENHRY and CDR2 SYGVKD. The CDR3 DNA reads TGTGCCATCAGTGTGACCGGGGGCTACGAGCAGTACTTC. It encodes CAISVTGGYEQYF.

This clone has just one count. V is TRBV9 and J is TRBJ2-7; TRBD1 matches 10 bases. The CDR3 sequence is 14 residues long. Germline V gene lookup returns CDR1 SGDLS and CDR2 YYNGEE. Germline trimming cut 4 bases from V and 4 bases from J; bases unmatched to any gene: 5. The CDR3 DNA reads TGTGCCAGCAGCCCCGGGACAGGGGTTTACGAGCAGTACTTC. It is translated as CASSPGTGVYEQYF.

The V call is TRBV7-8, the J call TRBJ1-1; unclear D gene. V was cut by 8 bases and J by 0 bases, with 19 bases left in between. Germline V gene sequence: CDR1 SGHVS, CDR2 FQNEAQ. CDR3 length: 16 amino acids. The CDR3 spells CASWESGLAMNTEAFF. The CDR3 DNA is TGTGCCAGCTGGGAGTCGGGCCTAGCAATGAACACTGAAGCTTTCTTT.

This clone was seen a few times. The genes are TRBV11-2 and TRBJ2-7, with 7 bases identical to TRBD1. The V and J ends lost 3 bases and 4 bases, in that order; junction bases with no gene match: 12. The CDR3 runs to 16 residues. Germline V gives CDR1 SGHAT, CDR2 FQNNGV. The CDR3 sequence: CASSFGQVRNKYEQYF. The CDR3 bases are TGTGCCAGCAGCTTCGGACAGGTCCGAAATAAATACGAGCAGTACTTC.

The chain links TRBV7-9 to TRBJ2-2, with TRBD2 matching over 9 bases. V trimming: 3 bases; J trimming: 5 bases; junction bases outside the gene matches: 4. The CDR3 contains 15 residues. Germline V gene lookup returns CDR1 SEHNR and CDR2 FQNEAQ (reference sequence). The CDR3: CASSLGLASTGELFF. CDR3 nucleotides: TGTGCCAGCAGCTTGGGACTAGCCTCAACCGGGGAGCTGTTTTTT.

The CDR3, as DNA: TGCAGTGCTAGTCGGAGCAGTAGCAATCAGCCCCAGCATTTT. This sequence encodes CSASRSSSNQPQHF. The chain is built from TRBV20-1 and TRBJ1-5, with D unresolved. Germline CDR1 and CDR2: DFQATT and SNEGSKA (reference sequence). The CDR3 has 14 amino acids. V lost 3 bases and J 0 bases, leaving 9 bases between the germline ends.

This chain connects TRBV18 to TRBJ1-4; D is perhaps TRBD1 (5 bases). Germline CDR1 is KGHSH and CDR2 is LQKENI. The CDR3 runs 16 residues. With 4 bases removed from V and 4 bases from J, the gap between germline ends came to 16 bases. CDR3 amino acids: CASSHSRDYVNEKLFF. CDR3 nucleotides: TGTGCCAGCTCACATTCCAGGGACTACGTTAATGAAAAACTGTTTTTT.

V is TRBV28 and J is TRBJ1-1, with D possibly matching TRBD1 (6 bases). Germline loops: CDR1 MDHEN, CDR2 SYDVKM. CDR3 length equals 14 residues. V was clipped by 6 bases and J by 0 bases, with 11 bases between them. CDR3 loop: CASRQTGLNTEAFF. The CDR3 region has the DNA TGTGCCAGCAGACAAACAGGGCTGAACACTGAAGCTTTCTTT.